The rows below give T cell receptor beta chains drawn from one sample of a study of T cell repertoires in cytomegalovirus infection. TCRdb called the reads again in MiXCR, with one record for every CDR3 protein. This table holds around 200,000 distinct CDR3 sequences, 17% found once. The sample comprised CD8+ T cells from PBMCs. These receptors originate from a human donor in good health (CMV status not recorded). Some clones in this sample may be carry-over from other donors' samples. CDR3s include the opening cysteine and the closing phenylalanine or tryptophan. The D gene is left open where the match is weak. Rows may omit the clone size; those that give it use once, few, many or a size class.

j_call | v_call | d_call | clone_size | cdr3_aa | cdr3_nt
TRBJ2-7 | TRBV7-6 | . | few | CASSLQTAGAASYEQYF | TGTGCCAGCAGCTTACAGACCGCCGGGGCAGCTAGCTACGAGCAGTACTTC
TRBJ2-1 | TRBV6-2/TRBV6-3 | . | . | CASSPFSPGKEQFF | TGTGCCAGCAGTCCCTTTTCGCCCGGTAAAGAGCAGTTCTTC
TRBJ1-1 | TRBV29-1 | . | once | CSVQGYTEAFF | TGCAGCGTACAGGGTTACACTGAAGCTTTCTTT
TRBJ2-1 | TRBV12-3/TRBV12-4 | TRBD1 | . | CASRSTGGNDEQFF | TGTGCCAGCAGATCGACAGGGGGAAACGATGAGCAGTTCTTC
TRBJ1-4 | TRBV7-2 | TRBD1 | . | CASSRPGQGFFYEKLFF | TGTGCCAGCAGCCGACCGGGACAGGGTTTTTTTTATGAAAAACTGTTTTTT
TRBJ2-3 | TRBV28 | . | . | CASSFRTSTDTQYF | TGTGCCAGCAGTTTCCGAACTAGCACAGATACGCAGTATTTT
TRBJ1-3 | TRBV28 | . | once | CASSRGGASVSGNTIYF | TGTGCCAGCAGTCGCGGCGGGGCATCGGTTTCTGGAAACACCATATATTTT
TRBJ2-7 | TRBV10-3 | . | few | CAISERDGTYEQYF | TGTGCCATCAGTGAGAGGGACGGAACCTACGAGCAGTACTTC
TRBJ1-1 | TRBV5-5 | TRBD1 | few | CASTDRGAGNTEAFF | TGTGCCAGCACCGACAGGGGAGCGGGGAACACTGAAGCTTTCTTT
TRBJ2-1 | TRBV7-9 | . | . | CATKGEGIEQFF | TGTGCCACAAAGGGGGAAGGGATTGAGCAGTTCTTC
TRBJ1-5 | TRBV20-1 | . | few | CSARDRVGNQPQHF | TGCAGTGCTAGAGATCGAGTGGGCAATCAGCCCCAGCATTTT
TRBJ1-1 | TRBV7-2 | TRBD1 | . | CASSLVLWGTGGDTEAFF | TGTGCCAGCAGCTTAGTTCTTTGGGGGACAGGGGGTGACACTGAAGCTTTCTTT
TRBJ1-2 | TRBV14 | . | . | CASSQRRPGGSGYTF | TGTGCCAGCAGCCAACGGCGCCCGGGAGGGAGCGGCTACACCTTC
TRBJ1-4 | TRBV4-3 | . | . | CASSQSPKTVSNEKLFF | TGCGCCAGCAGCCAATCTCCCAAGACCGTTTCTAATGAAAAACTGTTTTTT
TRBJ1-5 | TRBV6-2/TRBV6-3 | . | . | CASSPQRFVRGEQPQHF | TGTGCCAGCAGTCCCCAAAGGTTTGTAAGGGGTGAACAGCCCCAGCATTTT
TRBJ1-5 | TRBV7-6 | . | few | CASSQGGPYSNQPQHF | TGTGCCAGCAGCCAAGGGGGGCCGTATAGCAATCAGCCCCAGCATTTT
TRBJ2-1 | TRBV13 | . | . | CASSLGQRSYNEQFF | TGTGCCAGCAGCTTAGGACAGCGCTCCTACAATGAGCAGTTCTTC
TRBJ2-3 | TRBV7-3 | . | . | CASSLTGAWTDTQYF | TGTGCCAGCAGCCTAACCGGGGCTTGGACAGATACGCAGTATTTT
TRBJ2-3 | TRBV7-6 | . | . | CASSLDRQQYF | TGTGCCAGCAGCTTAGATCGACAGCAGTATTTT
TRBJ1-5 | TRBV4-1 | . | few | CASSQENILQPQHF | TGCGCCAGCAGCCAAGAAAATATTCTTCAGCCCCAGCATTTT
TRBJ2-3 | TRBV7-8 | . | . | CASTPATDTQYF | TGTGCCAGCACCCCAGCCACAGATACGCAGTATTTT
TRBJ2-7 | TRBV7-6 | . | few | CASSTAGLSYEQYF | TGTGCCAGCAGCACAGCTGGCCTCTCCTACGAGCAGTACTTC
TRBJ1-2 | TRBV6-2/TRBV6-3 | . | . | CASSGGKYTF | TGTGCCAGCAGTGGCGGGAAATACACCTTC
TRBJ1-6 | TRBV6-5 | TRBD1 | . | CASSITGGVGSPLHF | TGTGCCAGCAGTATCACAGGGGGGGTCGGTTCACCCCTCCACTTT
TRBJ1-1 | TRBV14 | TRBD1 | . | CASIQGGHGRDTEAFF | TGTGCCAGCATCCAGGGGGGCCACGGTAGGGACACTGAAGCTTTCTTT
TRBJ2-1 | TRBV7-8 | TRBD1 | few | CASSLDRTGGANEQFF | TGTGCCAGCAGCTTAGATCGGACAGGGGGCGCGAATGAGCAGTTCTTC
TRBJ2-5 | TRBV15 | TRBD1 | few | CATRGRGRDETQYF | TGTGCCACCAGGGGCAGGGGGCGTGACGAGACCCAGTACTTC
TRBJ2-5 | TRBV6-2/TRBV6-3 | TRBD2 | . | CASSSGLAGLETQYF | TGTGCCAGCAGTTCAGGACTAGCGGGACTAGAGACCCAGTACTTC
TRBJ2-1 | TRBV29-1 | . | . | CSVRGAPSSYNEQFF | TGCAGCGTCAGAGGGGCCCCGAGCTCCTACAATGAGCAGTTCTTC
TRBJ2-7 | TRBV27 | . | . | CASSFTALSSYEQYF | TGTGCCAGCAGTTTTACAGCACTTAGCTCCTACGAGCAGTACTTC
TRBJ1-4 | TRBV12-3/TRBV12-4 | . | . | CASSPTDPNEKLFF | TGTGCCAGCAGCCCGACAGATCCTAATGAAAAACTGTTTTTT
TRBJ1-5 | TRBV7-8 | . | . | CASSSDPRGRVVIGNQPQHF | TGTGCCAGCAGCTCGGACCCCCGGGGCAGGGTGGTTATCGGCAATCAGCCCCAGCATTTT
TRBJ1-1 | TRBV12-3/TRBV12-4 | . | few | CASSLVSSGSNTEAFF | TGTGCCAGCAGTTTAGTGTCTTCAGGGTCTAACACTGAAGCTTTCTTT
TRBJ2-7 | TRBV9 | TRBD1 | few | CASSSQGAEQYF | TGTGCCAGCAGTTCTCAGGGGGCCGAGCAGTACTTC
TRBJ2-3 | TRBV7-2 | TRBD1 | few | CASSQRQGSTDTQYF | TGTGCCAGCAGCCAGAGACAGGGAAGCACAGATACGCAGTATTTT
TRBJ2-5 | TRBV12-3/TRBV12-4 | . | . | CASSSWAEEGTQYF | TGTGCCAGCAGTTCTTGGGCCGAAGAAGGGACCCAGTACTTC